The 27 T cell receptor beta chains in this list originate from one sample, sequenced in a study of CD8+CD57+ T cells in acquired aplastic anemia. The study profiled TCR beta VDJ and CDR3 using genomic DNA as template. One entry per CDR3 protein, called by TCRdb with MiXCR from the reads. Of hundreds of thousands of distinct CDR3 sequences in the sample, approximately 86% were seen once. Those patients picked for sequencing had displayed CD8+CD57+ cell expansion on flow cytometry. The source material was sorted CD4+, CD8+, or CD8+CD57+ T cells (not recorded which) from PBMCs. The receptors were gathered from a human donor with aplastic anemia.

CDR3 amino acids: CASSRQANGTALSYEQYV. CDR3 DNA sequence: TGTGCCAGCTCAAGACAGGCCAACGGGACAGCCCTTTCCTACGAGCAGTACGTC. The V gene is TRBV11-3, the J gene TRBJ2-7; 7 bases are a match to TRBD1. The V segment lost 8 bases and the J segment 1 base; nucleotides outside the gene matches: 20. In germline, CDR1 is SGHNT, CDR2 YENEEA. The CDR3 sequence is 18 residues long.

The CDR3 nucleotides read TGTGCCAGCAGTTACGGAGGGCCCGGGGGGGATACGCAGTATTTT. Translation gives CASSYGGPGGDTQYF. The chain is built from TRBV6-5 and TRBJ2-3; 7 bases agree with TRBD2. The CDR3 is made up of 15 amino acids. The V gene's germline CDR1 is MNHEY and CDR2 SVGAGI. The V gene end was trimmed by 2 bases and the J gene end by 6 bases; junction bases not matched to a gene: 8.

As concerns this clonotype: An end of the junction does not agree with germline; a read error may underlie this. The rearrangement uses TRBV7-8 and TRBJ2-3; either TRBD1 or TRBD2 may fit D (6 bases each). The CDR3 is 13 residues long. Germline CDR1 reads SGHVS; CDR2 reads FQNEAQ. The CDR3 loop is CASSVGGADAQYF. CDR3 nucleotides: TGTGCCAGCAGCGTCGGGGGCGCAGATGCGCAGTATTTT.

Note on this clonotype: Because it lacks the conserved phenylalanine or tryptophan at the end, this CDR3 is likely a read error. The DNA is left out, because the CDR3 cannot be placed on it with certainty; the CDR3 is given as TCRdb lists it. This chain connects TRBV7-2 to TRBJ2-1; the table's D call TRBD1 went unverified against the DNA. Ends included, the CDR3 has 16 residues. Germline values: CDR1 SGHTA, CDR2 FQGNSA. CDR3 sequence: CASSLAGGADTQYFFP.

As to this clonotype: A read error may produce the germline difference seen at one junction end. The chain uses TRBV9 and TRBJ2-3, with D unresolved. Germline V gene sequence: CDR1 SGDLS, CDR2 YYNGEE. This CDR3 contains 14 residues. CDR3 residues: CASGVGSDPQYFCF. CDR3 nucleotide sequence: TGTGCCAGCGGCGTAGGGTCAGATCCGCAGTATTTTTGTTTT.

This rearrangement joins TRBV24-1 to TRBJ2-4; 8 bases are shared with TRBD2. V was pared by 6 bases and J by 5 bases, with 2 bases of the junction left unmatched. CDR1 is KGHDR, CDR2 SFDVKD, per germline. CDR3 length equals 13 residues. Here the CDR3 reads CATSRSGENIQYF. The CDR3 DNA reads TGTGCCACCAGTCGTAGCGGGGAAAACATTCAGTACTTC.

This clonotype was picked up one time. One junction end does not reproduce the germline sequence, and a read error may be involved. This chain joins TRBV7-3 and TRBJ2-1; D may match TRBD1 or TRBD2 (6 bases each). The CDR3 is 13 amino acids. Germline V lookup: CDR1 SGHTA, CDR2 FQGTGA. The CDR3 nucleotides read TGTGCCAGCAGTGAAGGGGGGATTCATGAGAAGCTCTTC. It is translated as CASSEGGIHEKLF.

The chain couples TRBV9 to TRBJ2-7, with D tentatively TRBD1 (6 bases). The CDR3 consists of 15 residues. Trimming took 0 bases from V and 3 from J, leaving 13 bases between them. The germline V gene encodes CDR1 SGDLS and CDR2 YYNGEE. The CDR3 loop is CASSVAGTQGYEQYF. The CDR3, as DNA: TGTGCCAGCAGCGTAGCCGGGACACAGGGCTACGAGCAGTACTTC. Complete variable domain (other parts from reference TRBV9 and TRBJ2-7): DSGVTQTPKHLITATGQRVTLRCSPRSGDLSVYWYQQSLDQGLQFLIQYYNGEERAKGNILERFSAQQFPDLHSELNLSSLELGDSALYFCASSVAGTQGYEQYFGPGTRLTVT.

This clonotype was counted a few times. This chain links TRBV5-6 with TRBJ1-5; no firm D call. V was shortened by 0 bases and J by 4 bases, with 11 bases between the two germline ends. Per the germline V gene, CDR1 is SGHDT and CDR2 is YYEEEE. The CDR3 is made up of 15 amino acids. CDR3 loop: CASSLGVGRNQPQHF. The CDR3 DNA follows: TGTGCCAGCAGCTTGGGGGTGGGGAGAAATCAGCCCCAGCATTTT.

The chain has TRBV7-8 and TRBJ2-6; D is undetermined. Trimming took off 0 bases at V and 14 bases at J, with 20 bases between the two ends. This CDR3 region has 16 residues. Germline loops: CDR1 SGHVS, CDR2 FQNEAQ. DNA of the CDR3: TGTGCCAGCAGCTTAGCGGGTGGCTCCGATACGCACTTCCTGACTTTC. It encodes CASSLAGGSDTHFLTF. Full variable domain (rest looked up from reference TRBV7-8 and TRBJ2-6): GAGVSQSPRYKVAKRGQDVALRCDPISGHVSLFWYQQALGQGPEFLTYFQNEAQLDKSGLPSDRFFAERPEGSVSTLKIQRTQQEDSAVYLCASSLAGGSDTHFLTFGAGSRLTVL.

Note on this clonotype: The CDR3 end shows no conserved phenylalanine or tryptophan, and so a read error is likely. It is unclear where the CDR3 begins or ends on the DNA, so no DNA is shown, and the CDR3 is as TCRdb lists it. The chain is built from TRBV2 and TRBJ2-1; the table's TRBD1 call for D was not verified on the DNA. Germline CDR1 reads SNHLY; CDR2 reads FYNNEI. Counting both end residues, the CDR3 totals 16 amino acids. This CDR3 is CASGQGGGDGQDVQPC.

This chain links TRBV20-1 with TRBJ1-4; no definite D call. Trimming removed 6 bases at V and 5 bases at J, with 19 bases between. Germline lookup yields CDR1 DFQATT and CDR2 SNEGSKA (reference sequence). This CDR3 spans 15 amino acids. This CDR3 is CSASSQARKNEKLFF. In DNA, the CDR3 is TGCAGTGCCAGTAGTCAGGCACGTAAGAATGAAAAACTGTTTTTT.

The V and J genes are TRBV9 and TRBJ1-1; possible D gene TRBD1, 6 bases. The CDR3 spans 15 residues. V was cut by 4 bases and J by 10 bases, with 23 bases left in between. Per the germline V gene, CDR1 is SGDLS and CDR2 is YYNGEE. In DNA form, the CDR3 reads TGTGCCAGCAGCTTAGGGGGGCAGAGCACAGCTGCAGCTTTCTTT. Its translation is CASSLGGQSTAAAFF.

The rearrangement links TRBV9 to TRBJ2-3; D may be TRBD1 or TRBD2 (5 bases each). From germline, CDR1 is SGDLS and CDR2 YYNGEE. This CDR3 has 16 amino acids. Deletions cut 4 bases from V and 10 bases from J, with 25 bases between. CDR3 protein: CASSSGAETQGFAQYF. The CDR3 coding sequence is TGTGCCAGCAGCTCCGGGGCAGAGACGCAGGGATTTGCGCAGTATTTT.

With regard to this clonotype: An end of the junction differs from the germline gene, which may be a read error. V gene TRBV11-3 combines with J gene TRBJ2-5; D perhaps matches TRBD2 (5 bases). CDR3 length: 14 amino acids. Germline-derived CDR1 and CDR2 are SGHNT and YENEEA. CDR3 sequence: CATSIGSARKTEAF. CDR3 in DNA: TGTGCCACCAGCATAGGTAGCGCGCGGAAGACTGAGGCTTTC.

About this clonotype: It is unclear where the CDR3 begins or ends on the DNA, so no DNA is shown, and the CDR3 is as TCRdb lists it. The rearrangement joins TRBV7-9 to TRBJ1-2; the listed D gene, TRBD1, was not tested against the DNA. Inclusive of both ends, the CDR3 amounts to 16 amino acids. Germline assignment: CDR1 SEHNR and CDR2 FQNEAQ (reference sequence). The CDR3 spells CTSSVVPGELFFGYTF.

Regarding this clonotype: A read error may produce the germline difference seen at one junction end. The gene calls are TRBV5-1 and TRBJ2-5; D is undetermined. This CDR3 region has 16 residues. CDR1 is SGHRS, CDR2 YFSETQ, per germline. CDR3 in DNA: TGCGCCAACAGCTTGGCAATATATGGACCAAAAGAGACCCAGTACTTC. The encoded protein is CANSLAIYGPKETQYF.

Note on this clonotype: The germline gene is not matched at one end of the junction; a read error may be the cause. The V and J genes are TRBV7-9 and TRBJ2-5; a weak D match, TRBD2 (7 bases). CDR3 length: 14 residues. Looked up from germline, CDR1 is SEHNR and CDR2 is FQNEAQ (reference sequence). CDR3 sequence reads: CASSGGGNHGSAKF. Here the CDR3 DNA reads TGTGCCAGCAGCGGGGGGGGCAACCATGGTTCGGCCAAATTC.

This sequence joins TRBV11-1 and TRBJ2-5; possibly TRBD2 for D (7 bases). The germline V and J ends were trimmed by 8 bases and 9 bases, with 16 bases remaining between them. Germline-derived CDR1 and CDR2 are SGHAT and FQDESV (reference sequence). CDR3 length: 12 amino acids. The CDR3 reads CASRVGGEAQYF. The DNA for the CDR3 is TGTGCCAGCCGCGTAGGGGGGGAAGCCCAGTACTTC.

The chain links TRBV7-9 to TRBJ2-3, with D tentatively TRBD2 (6 bases). Germline V gene lookup returns CDR1 SEHNR and CDR2 FQNEAQ (reference sequence). The CDR3 is made up of 13 amino acids. The V and J ends lost 8 bases and 7 bases respectively, with 16 bases between them. CDR3: CASGAGGANTQYF. The CDR3 nucleotides are TGTGCCAGCGGGGCCGGGGGAGCAAATACGCAGTATTTT.

About this clonotype: The CDR3 does not close with the conserved phenylalanine or tryptophan, likely indicating a read error. No DNA is shown, since the ends of the CDR3 on it are uncertain; the CDR3 is the one TCRdb lists. The chain joins TRBV7-8 to TRBJ1-2. The germline CDR1 and CDR2 sequences are SGHVS and FQNEAQ. The CDR3 is 12 amino acids in total, end residues counted. CDR3 protein: CASSLGGGRDTY.

Note on this clonotype: Here the CDR3 omits its conserved ending phenylalanine or tryptophan, so a read error is the likely source. It is unclear where the CDR3 begins or ends on the DNA, so no DNA is shown, and the CDR3 is as TCRdb lists it. This chain connects TRBV7-9 to TRBJ2-2; the DNA was not compared with TRBD2, the D call given in the table. Germline CDR1 and CDR2: SEHNR and FQNEAQ (reference sequence). The CDR3 comprises 13 residues, both ends counted. This CDR3 is CASSLTVAADLLL.

This clonotype was seen just once. The chain carries TRBV20-1 and TRBJ2-2; 8 bases map to TRBD2. The trim removed 1 base at V and 12 bases at J, leaving 7 bases unmatched. The CDR3 is 13 residues long. Looked up from germline, CDR1 is DFQATT and CDR2 is SNEGSKA (reference sequence). CDR3 nucleotide sequence: TGCAGTGCTAGAGCACCCTTAGCGGGGCAGCTGTTTTTT. As protein: CSARAPLAGQLFF.

The CDR3 DNA sequence: TGTGCCAGCAGCTTGGAGCCAGATAGGACGTATTTT. Its translation is CASSLEPDRTYF. The chain couples TRBV7-3 to TRBJ2-3; D is ambiguous. V gave up 3 bases and J gave up 14 bases, with 15 bases separating them. This CDR3 has 12 residues. Looked up from germline, CDR1 is SGHTA and CDR2 is FQGTGA.

This clonotype was observed once. The chain couples TRBV7-8 to TRBJ2-1, with D possibly being TRBD1 (6 bases). V was trimmed by 5 bases and J by 11 bases, leaving 22 bases between them. The CDR3 contains 15 residues. Germline V lookup: CDR1 SGHVS, CDR2 FQNEAQ. The CDR3 spells CASSLTGGTDTQQFF. Written as DNA, the CDR3 is TGTGCCAGCAGCCTGACAGGAGGCACCGACACGCAGCAGTTCTTC.

This clonotype was counted a single time. The V gene is TRBV19, the J gene TRBJ2-7; 7 nucleotides align to TRBD1. CDR3 length equals 13 residues. The J segment lost 3 bases and the V segment lost 5 bases, leaving 4 bases of the junction unmatched. Germline V gene data show CDR1 as LNHDA and CDR2 as SQIVND (reference sequence). CDR3 bases: TGTGCCAGTAGTTTAACAGGGGACTACGAGCAGTACTTC. It translates to CASSLTGDYEQYF.

V usage is TRBV14 and J usage is TRBJ1-2; D unresolved. This CDR3 spans 16 amino acids. Between the trimmed V and J ends, which lost 5 bases and 3 bases, there was a span of 19 bases. Looked up from germline, CDR1 is SGHDN and CDR2 is FVKESK. This CDR3 is CASSSGLAGLDYGYTF. The CDR3 bases are TGTGCCAGCAGCTCAGGACTAGCGGGCTTGGACTATGGCTACACCTTC.